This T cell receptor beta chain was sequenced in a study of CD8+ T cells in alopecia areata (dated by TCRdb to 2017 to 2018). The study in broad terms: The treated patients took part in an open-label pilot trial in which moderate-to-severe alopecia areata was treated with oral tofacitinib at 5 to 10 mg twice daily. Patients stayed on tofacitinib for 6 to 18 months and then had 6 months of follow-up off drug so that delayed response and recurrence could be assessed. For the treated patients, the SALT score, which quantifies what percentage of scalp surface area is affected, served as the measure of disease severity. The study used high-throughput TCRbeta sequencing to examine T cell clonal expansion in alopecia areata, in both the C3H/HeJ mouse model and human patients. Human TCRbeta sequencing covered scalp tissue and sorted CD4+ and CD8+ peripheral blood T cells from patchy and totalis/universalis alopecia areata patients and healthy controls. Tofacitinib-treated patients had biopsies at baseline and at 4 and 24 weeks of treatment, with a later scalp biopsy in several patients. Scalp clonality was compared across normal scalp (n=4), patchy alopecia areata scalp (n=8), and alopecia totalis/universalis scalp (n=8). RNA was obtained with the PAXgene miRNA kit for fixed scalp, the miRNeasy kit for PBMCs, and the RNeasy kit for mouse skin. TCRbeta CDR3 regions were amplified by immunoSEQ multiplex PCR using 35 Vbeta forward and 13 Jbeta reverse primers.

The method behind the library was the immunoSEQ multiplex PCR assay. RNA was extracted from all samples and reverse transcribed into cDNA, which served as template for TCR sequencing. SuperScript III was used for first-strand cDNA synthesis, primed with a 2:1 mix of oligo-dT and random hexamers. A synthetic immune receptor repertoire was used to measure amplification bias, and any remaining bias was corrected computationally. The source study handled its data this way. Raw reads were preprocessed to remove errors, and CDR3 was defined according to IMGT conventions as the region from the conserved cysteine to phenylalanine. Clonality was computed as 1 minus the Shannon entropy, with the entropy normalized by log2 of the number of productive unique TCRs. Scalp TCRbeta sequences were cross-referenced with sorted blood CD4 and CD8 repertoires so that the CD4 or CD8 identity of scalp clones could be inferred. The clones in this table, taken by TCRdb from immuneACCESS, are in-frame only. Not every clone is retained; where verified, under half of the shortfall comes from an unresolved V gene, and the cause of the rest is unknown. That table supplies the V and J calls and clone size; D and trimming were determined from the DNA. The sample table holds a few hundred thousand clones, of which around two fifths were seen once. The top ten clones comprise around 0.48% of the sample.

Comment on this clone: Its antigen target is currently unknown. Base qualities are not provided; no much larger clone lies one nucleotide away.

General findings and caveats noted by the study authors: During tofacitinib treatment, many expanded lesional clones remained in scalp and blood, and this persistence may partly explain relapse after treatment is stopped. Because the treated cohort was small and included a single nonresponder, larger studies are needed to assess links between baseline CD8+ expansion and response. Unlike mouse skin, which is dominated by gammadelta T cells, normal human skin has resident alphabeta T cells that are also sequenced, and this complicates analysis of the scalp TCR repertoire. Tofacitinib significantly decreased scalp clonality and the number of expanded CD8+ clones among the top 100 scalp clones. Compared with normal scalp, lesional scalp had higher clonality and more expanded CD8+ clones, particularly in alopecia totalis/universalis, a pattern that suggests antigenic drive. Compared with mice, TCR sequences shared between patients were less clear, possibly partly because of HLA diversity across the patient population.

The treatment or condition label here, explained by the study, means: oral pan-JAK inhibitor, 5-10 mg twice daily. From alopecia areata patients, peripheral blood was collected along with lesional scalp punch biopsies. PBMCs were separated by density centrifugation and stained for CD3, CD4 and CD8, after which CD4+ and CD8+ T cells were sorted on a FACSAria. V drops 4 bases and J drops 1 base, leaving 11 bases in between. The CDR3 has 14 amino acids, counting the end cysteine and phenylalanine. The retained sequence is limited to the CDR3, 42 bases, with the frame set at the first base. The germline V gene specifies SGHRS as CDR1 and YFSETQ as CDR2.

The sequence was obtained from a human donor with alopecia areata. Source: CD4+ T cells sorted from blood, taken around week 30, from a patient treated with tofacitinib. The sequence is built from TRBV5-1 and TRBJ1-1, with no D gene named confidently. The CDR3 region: CASSRREGNTEAFF. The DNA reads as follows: TGCGCCAGCAGCCGTAGGGAGGGGAACACTGAAGCTTTCTTT. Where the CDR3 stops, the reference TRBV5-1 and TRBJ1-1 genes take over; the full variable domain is KAGVTQTPRYLIKTRGQQVTLSCSPISGHRSVSWYQQTPGQGLQFLFEYFSETQRNKGNFPGRFSGRQFSNSRSEMNVSTLELGDSALYLCASSRREGNTEAFFGQGTRLTVV.